The next 6 T cell receptor beta chains were all read from a single sample in a study of T-cell memory formation after mild COVID-19. TCRdb passed the 5' RACE reads through MiXCR, listing each CDR3 protein once. This sample yields hundreds of thousands of distinct CDR3 sequences, of which over 15% are seen a single time; 2% to 2.5% belongs to the top ten. The sequenced sample was PBMCs or a T cell subset sorted from them (not recorded which). The receptors derive from an adult woman who had mild COVID-19 (a few samples of this study predate the infection). Cell type and time point are not known.

This clonotype was counted a few times. V and J are TRBV5-1 and TRBJ1-6; possibly TRBD1 for D (5 bases). With 5 bases removed from V and 6 bases from J, the gap between germline ends came to 21 bases. The germline V gene encodes CDR1 SGHRS and CDR2 YFSETQ. This CDR3 is 17 amino acids long. CDR3 in DNA: TGCGCCAGCAGAGAGGCCTCTCGAAGGGACGGTAATTCACCCCTCCACTTT. Translated, it gives CASREASRRDGNSPLHF.

The chain combines TRBV6-5 with TRBJ1-1, with 8 bases identical to TRBD1. Germline trimming cut 4 bases from V and 1 base from J; bases unmatched to any gene: 5. CDR1 and CDR2 from the germline V gene are MNHEY and SVGAGI. The CDR3 covers 15 residues. The CDR3 DNA reads as TGTGCCAGCAGTTCTCCCGGGACAGGGAACACTGAAGCTTTCTTT. Protein sequence: CASSSPGTGNTEAFF.

There are a few counts of this clonotype. For the CDR3, the DNA is TGCGCCAGCAGCCTGCAGTTAGCGGGAGAGCAGTTCTTC. This sequence encodes CASSLQLAGEQFF. V gene TRBV5-1 combines with J gene TRBJ2-1; 8 bases align to TRBD2. The CDR3 runs 13 residues. CDR1 and CDR2 from the germline V gene are SGHRS and YFSETQ. V lost 4 bases and J lost 10; bases outside the gene matches: 7.

This clonotype came up a few times. The rearrangement joins TRBV14 to TRBJ2-7; TRBD1 matches at 8 bases. This CDR3 is 16 amino acids long. The V gene's germline CDR1 is SGHDN and CDR2 FVKESK. The J segment lost 6 bases and the V segment lost 4 bases, leaving 14 bases of the junction unmatched. CDR3 nucleotides: TGTGCCAGCAGCCGAAACTTTGGACAGGGAACGGGCGAGCAGTACTTC. Encoded protein: CASSRNFGQGTGEQYF.

The chain carries TRBV6-5 and TRBJ1-1; a weak D match, TRBD1 (5 bases). CDR3 size: 15 residues. Germline CDR1 and CDR2: MNHEY and SVGAGI. V was cut by 4 bases and J by 0 bases, with 12 bases left in between. Here the CDR3 DNA reads TGTGCCAGCAGTTTTCAAGGGACTATGAACACTGAAGCTTTCTTT. Translation: CASSFQGTMNTEAFF.

The chain carries TRBV7-2 and TRBJ2-1; a weak D match, TRBD1 (6 bases). The germline V gene encodes CDR1 SGHTA and CDR2 FQGNSA. With 2 bases removed from V and 4 bases from J, the gap between germline ends came to 24 bases. The CDR3 loop spans 19 amino acids. CDR3 bases: TGTGCCAGCAGCTTATTGGGGGCGAAAACTAACGTCCCTTACAATGAGCAGTTCTTC. This gives the protein CASSLLGAKTNVPYNEQFF.